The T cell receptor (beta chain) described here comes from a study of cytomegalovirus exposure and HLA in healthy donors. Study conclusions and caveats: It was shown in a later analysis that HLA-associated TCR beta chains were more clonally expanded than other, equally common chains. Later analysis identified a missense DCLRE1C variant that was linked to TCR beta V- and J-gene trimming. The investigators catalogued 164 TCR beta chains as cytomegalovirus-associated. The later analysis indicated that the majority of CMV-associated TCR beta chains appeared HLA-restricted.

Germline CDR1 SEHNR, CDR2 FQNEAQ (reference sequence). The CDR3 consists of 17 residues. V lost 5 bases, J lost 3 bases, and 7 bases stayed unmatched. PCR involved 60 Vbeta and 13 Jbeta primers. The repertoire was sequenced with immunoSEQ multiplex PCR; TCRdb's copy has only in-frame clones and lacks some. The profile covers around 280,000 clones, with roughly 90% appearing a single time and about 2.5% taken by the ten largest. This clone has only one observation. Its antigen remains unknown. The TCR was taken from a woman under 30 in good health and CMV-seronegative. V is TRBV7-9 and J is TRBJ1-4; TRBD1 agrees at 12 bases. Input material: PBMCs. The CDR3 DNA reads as TGTGCCAGCAGCCTCCGTGGGACAGGGGGCTCTAATGAAAAACTGTTTTTT. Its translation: CASSLRGTGGSNEKLFF.